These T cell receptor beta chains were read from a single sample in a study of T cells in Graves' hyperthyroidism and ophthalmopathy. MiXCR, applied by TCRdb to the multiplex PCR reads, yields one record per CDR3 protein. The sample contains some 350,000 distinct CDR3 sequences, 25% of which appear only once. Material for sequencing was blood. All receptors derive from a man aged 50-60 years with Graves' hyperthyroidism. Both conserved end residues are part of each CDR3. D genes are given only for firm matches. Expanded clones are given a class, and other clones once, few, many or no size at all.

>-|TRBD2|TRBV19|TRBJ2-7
CATKGTSGAYEQYF
TGTGCCACCAAAGGCACTAGCGGGGCCTACGAGCAGTACTTC
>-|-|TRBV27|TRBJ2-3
CASSRGGKTDTQYF
TGTGCCAGCAGCAGGGGAGGGAAGACAGATACGCAGTATTTT
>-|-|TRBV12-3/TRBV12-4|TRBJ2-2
CASRRTEARELFF
TGTGCCAGCAGACGGACCGAGGCGCGGGAGCTGTTTTTT
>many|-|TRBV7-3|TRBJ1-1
CASSQQGSGAEAFF
TGTGCCAGCAGCCAACAGGGATCTGGAGCTGAAGCTTTCTTT
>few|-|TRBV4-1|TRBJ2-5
CASSLQRTSAHQETQYF
TGCGCCAGCAGCCTCCAACGGACATCCGCTCACCAAGAGACCCAGTACTTC
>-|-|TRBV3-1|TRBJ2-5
CASSQDWSGPQYF
TGTGCCAGCAGCCAAGATTGGTCCGGACCCCAGTACTTC
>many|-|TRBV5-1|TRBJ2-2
CASSLVAPRVTGELFF
TGCGCCAGCAGCTTGGTGGCGCCGCGGGTCACCGGGGAGCTGTTTTTT
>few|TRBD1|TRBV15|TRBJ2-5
CATSREARDSVQRAQYF
TGTGCCACCAGCAGAGAGGCTAGGGACAGCGTCCAACGGGCCCAGTACTTC
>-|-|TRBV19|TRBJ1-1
CASSIIGGQGGIAFF
TGTGCCAGTAGTATAATCGGAGGTCAGGGCGGGATAGCTTTCTTT
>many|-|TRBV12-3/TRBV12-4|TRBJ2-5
CASSQPGNQETQYF
TGTGCCAGCAGTCAACCAGGGAACCAAGAGACCCAGTACTTC
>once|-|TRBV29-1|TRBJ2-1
CSVVSTGTGTHSFSYNEQFF
TGCAGCGTTGTGTCTACGGGAACCGGGACCCACTCCTTTTCCTACAATGAGCAGTTCTTC
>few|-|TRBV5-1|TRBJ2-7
CASKSMQGSHEQYF
TGCGCCAGCAAGTCCATGCAGGGTAGTCACGAGCAGTACTTC
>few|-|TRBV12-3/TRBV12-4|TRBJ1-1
CASSLAIVSGSTEAFF
TGTGCCAGCAGTTTGGCCATTGTTAGCGGGAGTACTGAAGCTTTCTTT
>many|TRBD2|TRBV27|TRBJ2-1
CASSLYSSGRAPNEQFF
TGTGCCAGCAGTCTCTATTCTAGCGGGAGGGCCCCCAATGAGCAGTTCTTC
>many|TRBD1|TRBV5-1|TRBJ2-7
CASSLGGTGIYEQYF
TGCGCCAGCAGCTTGGGAGGGACAGGGATCTACGAGCAGTACTTC
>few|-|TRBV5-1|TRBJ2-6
CASSLRLSGANVLTF
TGCGCCAGCAGCTTGCGGCTCTCTGGGGCCAACGTCCTGACTTTC
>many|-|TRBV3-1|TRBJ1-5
CASSYRGNQPQHF
TGTGCCAGCAGCTACAGGGGCAATCAGCCCCAGCATTTT
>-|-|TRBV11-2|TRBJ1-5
CASSLGVRGRTVSNQPQHF
TGTGCCAGCAGCTTAGGGGTACGAGGACGGACAGTTAGCAATCAGCCCCAGCATTTT
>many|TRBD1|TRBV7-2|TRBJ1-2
CASSLAGQSYTF
TGTGCCAGCAGCTTAGCGGGACAGAGCTACACCTTC
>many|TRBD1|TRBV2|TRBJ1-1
CASSRGQGVEAFF
TGTGCCAGCAGTCGGGGACAGGGGGTTGAAGCTTTCTTT
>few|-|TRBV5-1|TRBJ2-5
CASSPSTAVGQTQYF
TGCGCCAGCAGCCCTTCGACAGCGGTGGGGCAGACCCAGTACTTC
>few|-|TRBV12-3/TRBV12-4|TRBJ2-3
CASSSNRGWSGSGTDTQYF
TGTGCCAGCAGTTCCAACAGGGGTTGGAGCGGGAGTGGCACAGATACGCAGTATTTT
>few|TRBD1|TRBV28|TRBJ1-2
CASSTNRGDGYTF
TGTGCCAGCAGTACCAACAGGGGGGATGGCTACACCTTC
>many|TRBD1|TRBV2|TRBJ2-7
CASRLGQGASYEQYF
TGTGCCAGCAGGTTGGGACAGGGGGCCTCCTACGAGCAGTACTTC
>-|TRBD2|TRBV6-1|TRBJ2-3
CASSVVAGDADTQYF
TGTGCCAGCAGTGTAGTAGCGGGAGACGCAGATACGCAGTATTTT
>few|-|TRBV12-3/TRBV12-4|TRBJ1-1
CASRNTVKIGSTEAFF
TGTGCCAGCAGGAACACAGTGAAGATTGGGAGCACTGAAGCTTTCTTT